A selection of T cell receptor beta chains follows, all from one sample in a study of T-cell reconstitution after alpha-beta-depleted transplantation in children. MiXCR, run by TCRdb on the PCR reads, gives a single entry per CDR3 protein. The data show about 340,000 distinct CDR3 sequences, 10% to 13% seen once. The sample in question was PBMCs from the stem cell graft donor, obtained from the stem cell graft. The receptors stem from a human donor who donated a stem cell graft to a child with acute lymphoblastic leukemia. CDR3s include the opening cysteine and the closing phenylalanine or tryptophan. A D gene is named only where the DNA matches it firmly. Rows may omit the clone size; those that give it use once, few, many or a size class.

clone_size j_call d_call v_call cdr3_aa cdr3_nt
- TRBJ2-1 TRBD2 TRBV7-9 CASSLGLAKYNEQFF TGTGCCAGCAGCTTAGGACTAGCGAAATACAATGAGCAGTTCTTC
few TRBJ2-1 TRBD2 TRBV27 CASSRRASGFYNEQFF TGTGCCAGCAGCCGGAGGGCTAGCGGATTCTACAATGAGCAGTTCTTC
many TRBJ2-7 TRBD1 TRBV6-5 CAIGFDRDKYEQYF TGTGCCATCGGTTTCGACAGGGATAAATACGAGCAGTACTTC
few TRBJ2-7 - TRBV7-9 CASSLGGGLPEQYF TGTGCCAGCAGCTTAGGAGGTGGGCTGCCCGAGCAGTACTTC
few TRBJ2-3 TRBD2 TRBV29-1 CSVEPRTSGSTDTQYF TGCAGCGTTGAACCGCGGACTAGCGGTAGCACAGATACGCAGTATTTT
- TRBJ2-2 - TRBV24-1 CATRSAVNTGELFF TGTGCCACCAGATCCGCAGTGAACACCGGGGAGCTGTTTTTT
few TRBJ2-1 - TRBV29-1 CSVRDTSFNEQFF TGCAGCGTTCGGGACACCTCCTTCAATGAGCAGTTCTTC
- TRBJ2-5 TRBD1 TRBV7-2 CASSRTGTNTQYF TGTGCCAGCAGCAGGACAGGCACTAACACCCAGTACTTC
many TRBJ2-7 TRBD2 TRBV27 CASSLAGGPNEQYF TGTGCCAGCAGTTTAGCGGGAGGGCCTAACGAGCAGTACTTC
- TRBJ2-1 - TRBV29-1 CSVGRDPNSEQFF TGCAGCGTTGGGCGGGATCCTAATAGTGAGCAGTTCTTC
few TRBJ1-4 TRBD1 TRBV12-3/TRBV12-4 CASSLSGGYEKLFF TGTGCCAGCAGTTTGTCAGGGGGGTACGAAAAACTGTTTTTT
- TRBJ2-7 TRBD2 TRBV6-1 CASSPTSGLFGSYEQYF TGTGCCAGCAGCCCGACTAGCGGGCTATTCGGCTCCTACGAGCAGTACTTC
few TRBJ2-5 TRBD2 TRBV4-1 CASSHRLTSDTRGRETQYF TGCGCCAGCAGCCACCGGCTGACTAGCGACACCCGTGGGCGAGAGACCCAGTACTTC
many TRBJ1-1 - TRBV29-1 CSVVGREAFF TGCAGCGTTGTAGGCCGTGAAGCTTTCTTT
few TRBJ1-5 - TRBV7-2 CASSLYGTVGSNQPQHF TGTGCCAGCAGCTTATACGGTACGGTGGGTAGCAATCAGCCCCAGCATTTT
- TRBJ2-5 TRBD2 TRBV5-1 CASTLAGQETQYF TGCGCCAGCACCCTAGCGGGCCAAGAGACCCAGTACTTC
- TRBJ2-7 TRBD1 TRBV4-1 CASSQGTGEGEQYF TGCGCCAGCAGCCAAGGGACAGGGGAAGGGGAGCAGTACTTC
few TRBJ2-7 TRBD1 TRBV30 CAWKRTGYSEQYF TGTGCCTGGAAGAGGACAGGGTATTCCGAGCAGTACTTC
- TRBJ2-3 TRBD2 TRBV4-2 CASSQDMSAGVDLTYTQYF TGTGCCAGCAGCCAAGATATGAGCGCGGGAGTCGATCTTACGTATACGCAGTATTTT
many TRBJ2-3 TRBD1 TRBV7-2 CASSRPGQGASDTQYF TGTGCCAGCAGCCGCCCGGGACAGGGGGCTTCAGATACGCAGTATTTT
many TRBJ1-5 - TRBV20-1 CSAAPRMRGNQPQHF TGCAGTGCTGCCCCCAGGATGAGGGGCAATCAGCCCCAGCATTTT
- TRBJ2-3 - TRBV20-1 CSAVGGTASRYF TGCAGTGCCGTCGGTGGGACGGCCAGTCGGTATTTT
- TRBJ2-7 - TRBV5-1 CASSLLGDPYEQYF TGCGCCAGCAGCTTGTTGGGGGACCCCTACGAGCAGTACTTC
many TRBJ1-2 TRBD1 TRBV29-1 CSVLRTGGIYTF TGCAGCGTTTTAAGGACAGGGGGAATCTACACCTTC
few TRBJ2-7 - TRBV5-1 CASSLGDGRSYEQYF TGCGCCAGCAGCTTAGGGGACGGCCGATCCTACGAGCAGTACTTC
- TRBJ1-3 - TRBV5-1 CASSESGFSGNTIYF TGCGCCAGCAGCGAATCCGGGTTCTCTGGAAACACCATATATTTT
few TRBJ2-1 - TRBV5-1 CASSLSTYNEQFF TGCGCCAGCAGCTTGTCTACCTACAATGAGCAGTTCTTC
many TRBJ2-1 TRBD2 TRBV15 CATSRDDASGRYNEQFF TGTGCCACCAGCAGAGATGACGCTAGCGGGAGATACAATGAGCAGTTCTTC
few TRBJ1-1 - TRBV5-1 CASALRGENTEAFF TGCGCCAGCGCTCTCCGGGGGGAGAACACTGAAGCTTTCTTT
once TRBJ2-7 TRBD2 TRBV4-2 CASSQGLAENYQQYF TGTGCCAGCAGCCAAGGTCTAGCGGAGAACTACCAGCAGTACTTC
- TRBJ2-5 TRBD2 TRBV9 CASSVAGIAGPQETQYF TGTGCCAGCAGCGTAGCTGGCATAGCGGGCCCCCAAGAGACCCAGTACTTC
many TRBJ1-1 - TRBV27 CASSFVGNTEAFF TGTGCCAGCAGTTTCGTGGGGAACACTGAAGCTTTCTTT
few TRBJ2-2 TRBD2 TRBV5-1 CASSLPETSGTGELFF TGCGCCAGCAGCTTGCCCGAGACTAGCGGCACCGGGGAGCTGTTTTTT
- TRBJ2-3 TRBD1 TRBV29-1 CSVQYGGQGSEDTQYF TGCAGCGTTCAGTACGGGGGACAGGGTTCGGAAGATACGCAGTATTTT
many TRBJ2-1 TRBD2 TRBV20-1 CSARDPSGSFNNEQFF TGCAGTGCTAGAGATCCTAGCGGGAGTTTTAACAATGAGCAGTTCTTC
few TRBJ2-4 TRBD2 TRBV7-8 CASSLVVTRESSIQYF TGTGCCAGCAGCTTAGTGGTAACGCGGGAGTCTAGCATTCAGTACTTC